The source of this T cell receptor beta chain is a study of CD8 T cells in Susac syndrome. The multiple sclerosis control cohort comprised treatment-naive individuals presenting with stable or active relapsing-remitting disease. Trimming pared 3 bases from V and 6 bases from J, leaving 8 bases between. Per germline, CDR1 LNHDA and CDR2 SQIVND (reference sequence). This CDR3 has 13 amino acids. RNA in amounts of roughly 0.5 to 1 ug was reverse transcribed with random hexamers. A multiplex approach, immunoSEQ multiplex PCR, amplified TCR beta CDR3 across 54 Vbeta and 13 Jbeta. Using its own MiXCR run on the immunoSEQ multiplex PCR reads, TCRdb lists one record per CDR3 protein. The data contain approximately 200,000 distinct CDR3 sequences, 92% of them seen just once; the ten biggest clones take up about 0.12%.

This chain uses TRBV19 with TRBJ2-2; D gene ambiguous. The clonotype was recovered from a human donor with multiple sclerosis. The specimen sequenced was CD8+ T cells from PBMCs. CDR3 sequence: CASSISVAGELFF. CDR3 bases: TGTGCCAGTAGTATTTCCGTGGCCGGGGAGCTGTTTTTT.